The 27 T cell receptor beta chains listed next were all sequenced from one sample in a study of T cell responses to AZD1222 COVID-19 vaccine. Repertoires were generated with immunoSEQ multiplex PCR, while TCRdb's copy carries only in-frame clones and drops some. The repertoire holds about 94,000 clones, with 85% as singletons. The sequences come from peripheral blood, collected 28 days after the second AZD1222 dose. These receptors all come from an adult who received the AZD1222 COVID-19 vaccine.

The CDR3 nucleotides read TGTGCCAGTAGAAACGGGGGCGCCGGCAATCAGCCCCAGCATTTT. Its translation is CASRNGGAGNQPQHF. The V call is TRBV19, the J call TRBJ1-5; possibly TRBD1 for D (6 bases). This CDR3 has 15 amino acids. Between the trimmed V and J ends, which lost 6 bases and 2 bases, there was a span of 14 bases. Germline-derived CDR1 and CDR2 are LNHDA and SQIVND (reference sequence).

The rearrangement joins TRBV6-5 to TRBJ1-2, with 9 nucleotides matching TRBD1. This CDR3 is 13 amino acids long. J lost 5 bases, V lost 5 bases, and 3 bases had no gene match. CDR1 MNHEY and CDR2 SVGAGI come from the germline V gene. The CDR3 DNA reads TGTGCCAGCAGTCGGGACAGGGAATATGGCTACACCTTC. Its translation is CASSRDREYGYTF.

This chain joins TRBV27 and TRBJ2-1, with D perhaps TRBD1 (6 bases). The CDR3 runs 17 residues. V gave up 6 bases and J gave up 8 bases, with 26 bases separating them. CDR1 is MNHEY and CDR2 is SMNVEV in the germline V gene (reference sequence). CDR3 bases: TGTGCCAGCAGCATCGAGGTAGGACTGGGGGCTTCCCATGAGCAGTTCTTC. Its protein product is CASSIEVGLGASHEQFF.

The rearrangement uses TRBV28 and TRBJ2-5; D gene unclear. This CDR3 spans 15 amino acids. Between the trimmed V and J ends, which lost 2 bases and 1 base, there was a span of 11 bases. Germline V gene lookup returns CDR1 MDHEN and CDR2 SYDVKM. CDR3 protein: CASSLGWAGQETQYF. The CDR3 DNA is TGTGCCAGCAGTTTAGGTTGGGCAGGCCAAGAGACCCAGTACTTC.

The gene calls are TRBV7-2 and TRBJ2-5; 7 bases fit TRBD1. Germline V gives CDR1 SGHTA, CDR2 FQGNSA. This CDR3 spans 15 amino acids. The trim removed 1 base at V and 2 bases at J, leaving 4 bases unmatched. CDR3: CASSLVDRSQETQYF. In DNA form, the CDR3 reads TGTGCCAGCAGCTTAGTGGACAGGAGTCAAGAGACCCAGTACTTC. The whole variable domain, remainder taken from reference TRBV7-2 and TRBJ2-5, is GAGVSQSPSNKVTEKGKDVELRCDPISGHTALYWYRQSLGQGLEFLIYFQGNSAPDKSGLPSDRFSAERTGGSVSTLTIQRTQQEDSAVYLCASSLVDRSQETQYFGPGTRLLVL.

This sequence joins TRBV19 and TRBJ1-6, with D unresolved. V shed 9 bases and J shed 4 bases, with 19 bases lying between them. The CDR3 extends over 16 amino acids. Germline CDR1 reads LNHDA; CDR2 reads SQIVND (reference sequence). The CDR3 nucleotides are TGTGCCAGCAAGAGGGAGGGCAGACGATATAATTCACCCCTCCACTTT. The encoded protein is CASKREGRRYNSPLHF.

The chain uses TRBV28 and TRBJ1-2; D gene uncertain. With 3 bases removed from V and 3 bases from J, the gap between germline ends came to 14 bases. The CDR3 is 15 residues long. Germline loops: CDR1 MDHEN, CDR2 SYDVKM. The CDR3, as DNA: TGTGCCAGCAGTTTGCAATCCGGGAGCCACTATGGCTACACCTTC. Its protein product is CASSLQSGSHYGYTF.

The sample holds a few counts of this clone. The chain uses TRBV5-6 and TRBJ2-2; 7 bases line up with TRBD1. CDR1 is SGHDT, CDR2 YYEEEE, per germline. V was pared by 4 bases and J by 1 base, with 10 bases of the junction left unmatched. This CDR3 contains 17 residues. Here the CDR3 DNA reads TGTGCCAGCAGCCCAATAGGGACAGCGATGAACACCGGGGAGCTGTTTTTT. It translates to CASSPIGTAMNTGELFF.

The chain recombines TRBV11-2 with TRBJ2-7; D gene unclear. Germline V CDR1 and CDR2: SGHAT, FQNNGV. This CDR3 is built from 11 residues. Trimming took 2 bases from V and 5 from J, leaving 4 bases between them. CDR3 residues: CASSLNHEQYF. The CDR3 DNA follows: TGTGCCAGCAGCTTAAACCACGAGCAGTACTTC.

The chain joins TRBV28 to TRBJ2-7; TRBD2 might be the D (6 bases). Trimming shortened V by 3 bases and J by 7 bases, and 19 bases separated the two germline ends. The length of the CDR3 is 15 residues. Germline V gene data show CDR1 as MDHEN and CDR2 as SYDVKM. The CDR3 DNA sequence: TGTGCCAGCAGTTTCTCGGGACTGCAGGTTTGGGAGCAGTACTTC. Translation gives CASSFSGLQVWEQYF.

CDR3 bases: TGTGCCAGCAGCGAGAGACAGGGAGGGCCGCATACGCAGTATTTT. Translated: CASSERQGGPHTQYF. This sequence joins TRBV9 and TRBJ2-3, with D tentatively TRBD1 or TRBD2 (7 bases each). Germline loops: CDR1 SGDLS, CDR2 YYNGEE. V dropped 3 bases and J dropped 7 bases, with 18 bases sitting between them. This CDR3 spans 15 amino acids.

The chain couples TRBV7-2 to TRBJ1-1; TRBD1 agrees at 7 bases. The V and J ends lost 5 bases and 3 bases, in that order; junction bases with no gene match: 3. The CDR3 runs 13 residues. Germline CDR1 and CDR2: SGHTA and FQGNSA. CDR3 region: CASSPDRDTEAFF. Written as DNA, the CDR3 is TGTGCCAGCAGCCCTGACAGGGACACTGAAGCTTTCTTT.

J is TRBJ1-1 and V is TRBV4-2; a possible D gene is TRBD1 (6 bases). The CDR3 sequence is 14 residues long. The germline V gene has CDR1 LGHNA and CDR2 YNFKEQ. V was cut by 4 bases and J by 4 bases, with 13 bases left in between. The CDR3 spells CASSPPRGGTEAFF. DNA for the CDR3: TGTGCCAGCAGCCCACCCCGAGGGGGCACTGAAGCTTTCTTT.

The chain employs TRBV7-9 and TRBJ1-5, with TRBD1 identical over 7 bases. V lost 6 bases to trimming and J lost 2 bases; unmatched junction nucleotides: 4. The CDR3 contains 14 residues. Per the germline V gene, CDR1 is SEHNR and CDR2 is FQNEAQ (reference sequence). CDR3 in amino acids: CASSNTGGNQPQHF. The CDR3 DNA follows: TGTGCCAGCAGTAATACAGGGGGCAATCAGCCCCAGCATTTT.

The V and J genes are TRBV7-6 and TRBJ2-1; 10 nucleotides match TRBD2. CDR3 length: 16 residues. V shed 5 bases, J shed 6 bases, and the junction held 10 bases outside the gene matches. CDR1 and CDR2 from the germline V gene are SGHVS and FNYEAQ. The CDR3 is CASSPSRSGGANEQFF. The CDR3 nucleotides read TGTGCCAGCAGCCCCTCTAGGAGCGGGGGGGCCAATGAGCAGTTCTTC.

The chain uses TRBV15 and TRBJ2-2; D might be TRBD2 (6 bases). Trimming took 6 bases from V and 7 from J, leaving 15 bases between them. CDR3 length: 14 amino acids. Germline CDR1 is LNHNV and CDR2 is YYDKDF (reference sequence). CDR3 residues: CATRRGSSVGELFF. For the CDR3, the DNA is TGTGCCACCAGACGGGGATCTAGCGTCGGGGAGCTGTTTTTT.

The V call is TRBV10-3, the J call TRBJ2-3; possibly TRBD2 for D (6 bases). V shed 7 bases and J shed 3 bases, with 20 bases lying between them. This CDR3 is 16 amino acids long. CDR1 ENHRY and CDR2 SYGVKD come from the germline V gene. The CDR3 sequence is CAITRDYGSGTDTQYF. The CDR3 nucleotides read TGTGCCATCACGCGGGATTACGGGAGCGGGACAGATACGCAGTATTTT.

This chain's CDR3 is CASSPPRGGTGELFF. In DNA, the CDR3 is TGTGCCAGCTCACCCCCTAGGGGAGGCACCGGGGAGCTGTTTTTT. The gene calls are TRBV18 and TRBJ2-2; tentatively, D is TRBD2 (6 bases). Germline V CDR1 and CDR2: KGHSH, LQKENI. The CDR3 length is 15 residues. The ends were cut back, 3 bases at V and 4 bases at J, with 12 bases in the middle.

The chain is built from TRBV6-2 or TRBV6-3 and TRBJ1-2, with D possibly TRBD1 on 5 matching bases. The CDR3 runs 14 residues. From germline, CDR1 is MNHEY and CDR2 SVGEGT. V shed 5 bases and J shed 7 bases, with 17 bases lying between them. The CDR3 sequence: CASSTHGRGGGYTF. The DNA for the CDR3 is TGTGCCAGCAGTACCCATGGCCGTGGGGGTGGCTACACCTTC.

DNA for the CDR3: TGCGCCAGCAGCTTGTTTGGGAGCGGGGAGACCCAGTACTTC. This translates into CASSLFGSGETQYF. This chain uses TRBV5-1 with TRBJ2-5, with D tentatively TRBD2 (6 bases). Germline loops: CDR1 SGHRS, CDR2 YFSETQ. CDR3 length equals 14 residues. Trimming cost V 1 base and J 5 bases, with 12 bases left between them.

The rearrangement uses TRBV28 and TRBJ1-5; D unresolved. Germline V lookup: CDR1 MDHEN, CDR2 SYDVKM. The CDR3 spans 13 residues. Trimming pared 7 bases from V and 0 bases from J, leaving 7 bases between. The CDR3 protein is CASNTDSNQPQHF. The CDR3, as DNA: TGTGCCAGCAATACAGATAGCAATCAGCCCCAGCATTTT.

The chain combines TRBV7-9 with TRBJ1-1; no firm D call. CDR1 and CDR2 (germline): SEHNR, FQNEAQ (reference sequence). V was cut by 1 base and J by 2 bases, with 11 bases left in between. This CDR3 is built from 15 residues. Written as DNA, the CDR3 is TGTGCCAGCAGCTTAGTAGTCGGATCTAACACTGAAGCTTTCTTT. Amino acids: CASSLVVGSNTEAFF.

This rearrangement joins TRBV25-1 to TRBJ1-6; unclear D gene. In germline, CDR1 is MGHDK, CDR2 SYGVNS. This CDR3 spans 16 amino acids. V was clipped by 2 bases and J by 4 bases, with 12 bases between them. CDR3 protein: CASSEEGRGYNSPLHF. The CDR3 region has the DNA TGTGCCAGCAGTGAAGAGGGCAGAGGATATAATTCACCCCTCCACTTT.

The chain has TRBV7-6 and TRBJ1-2, with TRBD1 identical over 7 bases. Per germline, CDR1 SGHVS and CDR2 FNYEAQ. Trimming took 5 bases from V and 2 from J; bases not matched to a gene: 8. The CDR3 sequence is 15 residues long. The CDR3 loop reads CASSQGGGRNYGYTF. DNA of the CDR3: TGTGCCAGCAGCCAGGGGGGAGGCCGCAACTATGGCTACACCTTC.

A single count supports this clone. The genes are TRBV10-2 and TRBJ2-5; 7 bases line up with TRBD2. In germline, CDR1 is WSHSY, CDR2 SAAADI. The CDR3 is 14 residues long. V was clipped by 7 bases and J by 1 base; unmatched bases: 6. The CDR3 protein is CASNIREAQETQYF. In DNA, the CDR3 is TGCGCCAGCAATATCCGGGAGGCCCAAGAGACCCAGTACTTC.

The chain has TRBV7-2 and TRBJ2-5, with D perhaps TRBD2 (6 bases). Per the germline V gene, CDR1 is SGHTA and CDR2 is FQGNSA. The CDR3 spans 14 residues. V lost 5 bases and J 2 bases, leaving 12 bases between the germline ends. CDR3 region: CASSPAGSQETQYF. CDR3 nucleotide sequence: TGTGCCAGCAGCCCGGCGGGGTCACAAGAGACCCAGTACTTC.

CDR3 in DNA: TGTGCCACCAGCAGACGCCGTCAGGGCGAGCAGTACTTC. Residues: CATSRRRQGEQYF. V is TRBV15 and J is TRBJ2-7; maybe TRBD1 (5 bases). Trimming removed 2 bases from V and 6 bases from J, with 11 bases in between. The CDR3 runs 13 residues. Germline V gives CDR1 LNHNV, CDR2 YYDKDF (reference sequence).